This T cell receptor (beta chain) was observed in a study of CD8 T cells in ankylosing spondylitis. Study results and limitations: Clones tied to disease were said to be significantly enriched in matched ankylosing spondylitis synovial fluid.

TCRdb ran MiXCR on the 5' RACE reads and lists one entry per CDR3 protein. The sample comprises a few hundred thousand distinct CDR3 sequences, around 21% of which are singletons, and 3.5% rests with the top ten. Worth noting for this clonotype: Its target is not known.

The germline V gene encodes CDR1 SGHTA and CDR2 FQGNSA. V lost 2 bases to trimming and J lost 1 base, with 9 bases between them. The CDR3 consists of 15 residues. The chain combines TRBV7-2 with TRBJ2-1; D gene uncertain. This TCR derives from a female donor with ankylosing spondylitis or in good health (not recorded which). Sequenced sample: blood, either unsorted or a sorted T cell fraction (not recorded which). The DNA of the CDR3 is TGTGCCAGCAGCTTAATGAAGGGATCCTACAATGAGCAGTTCTTC. It specifies CASSLMKGSYNEQFF.